Listed below are T cell receptor beta chains from one sample, sequenced in a study of cytomegalovirus exposure and HLA in healthy donors. The assay was immunoSEQ multiplex PCR, and TCRdb's table has in-frame clones only and misses some. The sample consists of 150,000 to 200,000 clones, less than 80% of them appearing once. Sequencing used PBMCs. The receptors stem from a woman between 25 and 40 years old in good health and CMV-seropositive. Both conserved end residues are part of each CDR3. A D gene is named only where the DNA matches it firmly. Only some rows state a clone size, as once, few, many or a class for expanded clones.

v_call	j_call	d_call	clone_size	cdr3_nt	cdr3_aa
TRBV7-9	TRBJ2-7	NA	NA	TGTGCCAGCAGTCTCAGCGGCTACGAGCAGTACTTC	CASSLSGYEQYF
TRBV5-4	TRBJ2-7	NA	NA	TGTGCCAGCAAGGGAGGCCCAATGTACGAGCAGTACTTC	CASKGGPMYEQYF
TRBV12-1	TRBJ2-3	NA	NA	TGTGCCAGCAGCTGTGAGGGAAAGGATTGCACAGATACGCAGTATTTT	CASSCEGKDCTDTQYF
TRBV4-2	TRBJ2-1	NA	NA	TGTGCCAGCAGCCGCGAGCGGGATGAGCAGTTCTTC	CASSRERDEQFF
TRBV10-3	TRBJ1-1	NA	few	TGTGCCATCAGTGAGTCCACGGGGGATGAGAACACTGAAGCTTTCTTT	CAISESTGDENTEAFF
TRBV7-2	TRBJ2-2	TRBD1	NA	TGTGCCAGCAGCCCGACAGGGGGCGAAGGCGGGGAGCTGTTTTTT	CASSPTGGEGGELFF
TRBV28	TRBJ1-1	TRBD1	NA	TGTGCCAGCAGTTTGGACAGGGCGGGCACTGAAGCTTTCTTT	CASSLDRAGTEAFF
TRBV7-8	TRBJ1-5	TRBD1	NA	TGTGCCAGCAGCATACAGGGGGCTGGTCAGCCCCAGCATTTT	CASSIQGAGQPQHF
TRBV11-2	TRBJ2-7	NA	once	TGTGCCAGCAGACAAGCAGGGTTCTACGAGCAGTACTTC	CASRQAGFYEQYF
TRBV5-1	TRBJ2-7	NA	NA	TGCGCCAGCAGCTTGGGGAACACAGGGTTAAGGGGGTACGAGCAGTACTTC	CASSLGNTGLRGYEQYF
TRBV30	TRBJ2-1	TRBD1	NA	TGTGCCTGGAGTGTACGGACCCCGAGACAGGGGAGACACAATGAGCAGTTCTTC	CAWSVRTPRQGRHNEQFF
TRBV11-3	TRBJ2-2	NA	NA	TGTGCCAGCAGCCCCCGGTCGGGGTCGCCCCCCACCGGGGAGCTGTTTTTT	CASSPRSGSPPTGELFF
TRBV5-4	TRBJ1-1	NA	NA	TGTGCCAGCAGCTTGGGGCGACTGAGGATGAACACTGAAGCTTTCTTT	CASSLGRLRMNTEAFF
TRBV7-9	TRBJ1-2	NA	NA	TGTGCCAGCAGCGCCTCAGGGGATGGCTACACCTTC	CASSASGDGYTF
TRBV4-1	TRBJ1-2	NA	once	TGCACCAGCAGCCGAATGGAGGGGACTAACTATGGCTACACCTTC	CTSSRMEGTNYGYTF
TRBV2	TRBJ2-7	NA	NA	TGTGCCAGCAGTGAAAGGGCGGGCGGGGATGTGTACGAGCAGTACTTC	CASSERAGGDVYEQYF
TRBV5-6	TRBJ2-7	TRBD2	NA	TGTGCCAGCAGCCCGTGGACTAGCGGGGCCTACGAGCAGTACTTC	CASSPWTSGAYEQYF
TRBV6-5	TRBJ2-5	TRBD1	NA	TGTGCCAGCAGCCCCGGGCAGGGGGCACTTGAGACCCAGTACTTC	CASSPGQGALETQYF
TRBV2	TRBJ2-1	TRBD2	NA	TGTGCCAGCAGTAATACACGACTAGCGGGGGACCTGGATGAGCAGTTCTTC	CASSNTRLAGDLDEQFF
TRBV12-5	TRBJ1-5	NA	NA	TGTGCTAGTGGTTTACTTAATCAGCCCCAGCATTTT	CASGLLNQPQHF
TRBV6-5	TRBJ1-6	NA	NA	TGTGCCAGCAGGAACAGGCGGTATAATTCACCCCTCCACTTT	CASRNRRYNSPLHF
TRBV9	TRBJ1-3	TRBD1	NA	TGTGCCAGCAGCGTAGGGCGGACAGGCATCGGCTCTGGAAACACCATATATTTT	CASSVGRTGIGSGNTIYF
TRBV5-6	TRBJ2-1	TRBD1	NA	TGTGCCAGCAGCCAGGGACAGGGGGTTCATGAGCAGTTCTTC	CASSQGQGVHEQFF
TRBV19	TRBJ2-2	NA	NA	TGTGCCAGTAGCGCCCACGGGGGAAACGGGGAGCTGTTTTTT	CASSAHGGNGELFF
TRBV2	TRBJ2-1	NA	NA	TGTGCCAGCAGTGAAATGGACCCAGGGTTATACAATGAGCAGTTCTTC	CASSEMDPGLYNEQFF
TRBV5-5	TRBJ1-2	NA	NA	TGTGCCTCCCCGGGAGATGGCTACACCTTC	CASPGDGYTF
TRBV18	TRBJ2-2	NA	NA	TGTGCCAGCTCACCAGCTTCACTGGACAGATATAATATCGGGGAGCTGTTTTTT	CASSPASLDRYNIGELFF
TRBV2	TRBJ2-3	TRBD2	NA	TGTGCCAGCAGTGAAGCTCGACTAGCGGGGGTGGATACGCAGTATTTT	CASSEARLAGVDTQYF
TRBV5-6	TRBJ2-1	TRBD2	NA	TGTGCCAGCAGCCTTACTAGCGGGGGGTACAATGAGCAGTTCTTC	CASSLTSGGYNEQFF
TRBV20-1	TRBJ1-1	NA	NA	TGCAGTGCTACCCGACTGGCTGAAGCTTTCTTT	CSATRLAEAFF
TRBV6-5	TRBJ1-1	TRBD1	NA	TGTGCCAGCAGGACAGGACAGGTACTTGAAGCTTTCTTT	CASRTGQVLEAFF
TRBV18	TRBJ1-5	NA	NA	TGTGCCAGCTCACCAAACCCCTGGGGCATCCCCAATCAGCCCCAGCATTTT	CASSPNPWGIPNQPQHF
TRBV7-9	TRBJ2-7	NA	once	TGTGCCAGCAGCTTACCCGTACCCGAGCACGAGCAGTACTTC	CASSLPVPEHEQYF
TRBV5-8	TRBJ2-3	NA	NA	TGTGCCAGCAGCTCCTACTTCAGCACAGATACGCAGTATTTT	CASSSYFSTDTQYF
TRBV6-4	TRBJ1-2	TRBD1	NA	TGTGCCAGCAGTGCTTACATGACAGGGCTTCGGGATGGCTACACCTTC	CASSAYMTGLRDGYTF
TRBV18	TRBJ2-7	NA	NA	TGTGCCAGCTCACCACCTATATCTTTACGGGACACAGTCCTGAGCTCCTACGAGCAGTACTTC	CASSPPISLRDTVLSSYEQYF
TRBV14	TRBJ1-2	TRBD1	NA	TGTGCCAGCAGCTCACGAGACAGGGGCTACTATGGCTACACCTTC	CASSSRDRGYYGYTF
TRBV5-5	TRBJ1-4	NA	NA	TGTGCCAGCAGCTTGGAACAGCAAGCTGAAAAACTGTTTTTT	CASSLEQQAEKLFF
TRBV7-9	TRBJ1-1	NA	NA	TGTGCCAGCAGCTCGGGGGTCTTGGGCACTGAAGCTTTCTTT	CASSSGVLGTEAFF
TRBV7-9	TRBJ1-1	TRBD1	NA	TGTGCCAGCAGCCTCGGGACAGGTAGCACTGAAGCTTTCTTT	CASSLGTGSTEAFF
TRBV15	TRBJ2-1	TRBD2	NA	TGTGCCACCAGCAGAGATTGGTTCCGAGGGCGGGAGAGGCAGTTCTTC	CATSRDWFRGRERQFF
TRBV5-6	TRBJ2-7	TRBD2	NA	TGTGCCAGCAGCTTGGGACTAGCGGAATACGAGCAGTACTTC	CASSLGLAEYEQYF
TRBV4-3	TRBJ1-4	TRBD1	few	TGCGCCAGCAGCCAAGATCAGGGGGACAGTGAAAAACTGTTTTTT	CASSQDQGDSEKLFF
TRBV11-2	TRBJ1-6	NA	NA	TGTGCCAGCAGCCCTAGTCTAGGACAGCCCAATTCACCCCTCCACTTT	CASSPSLGQPNSPLHF
TRBV14	TRBJ1-2	NA	NA	TGTGCCAGCAGCCAAGCCGGGACTTACTACACCTTC	CASSQAGTYYTF